A single sample is the source of the 2 T cell receptor beta chains below, sequenced in a study of response to subunit inactivated influenza vaccine. TCRdb fed the RT-PCR reads into MiXCR, producing one record per CDR3 protein. The sample lists about 500,000 distinct CDR3 sequences; approximately 7.3% were seen once. The sequences come from PBMCs from blood, collected around 2 years after vaccination. Every receptor here comes from a man aged 50 to 69 who received an inactivated influenza vaccine.

The table lists this clonotype with many counts. The chain links TRBV20-1 to TRBJ1-4; no reliable D call. Germline CDR1 is DFQATT and CDR2 is SNEGSKA (reference sequence). The CDR3 covers 16 residues. V was cut by 0 bases and J by 2 bases, with 13 bases left in between. The CDR3 sequence is CSARDIMSGTNEKLFF. The CDR3 DNA is TGCAGTGCTAGAGATATTATGTCCGGCACTAATGAAAAACTGTTTTTT.

This clonotype was seen many times. The chain employs TRBV24-1 and TRBJ2-5; TRBD1 might be the D (6 bases). The CDR3 runs 16 residues. From germline, CDR1 is KGHDR and CDR2 SFDVKD. V shed 0 bases and J shed 2 bases, with 12 bases lying between them. The CDR3 bases are TGTGCCACCAGTGATTTGACTAGGGGGAATCAAGAGACCCAGTACTTC. Amino acid sequence: CATSDLTRGNQETQYF.